This T cell receptor beta chain was observed in a study of cytomegalovirus exposure and HLA in healthy donors. This clone was observed once. Its matching antigen is unknown. At one end the junction does not follow the germline gene, possibly because of a read error. Both 60 Vbeta primers and 13 Jbeta primers went into the PCR. Assay: immunoSEQ multiplex PCR; the TCRdb copy retains only in-frame clones and omits some. The table includes roughly 160,000 clones, 80% to 85% detected once. The V gene's germline CDR1 is GTSNPN and CDR2 SVGIG (reference sequence). This CDR3 spans 16 amino acids. Study outcomes and limitations: Some V segments (TRBV6-2 and TRBV6-3 among them) were excluded as indistinguishable. Prediction of most subjects' HLA-A and HLA-B alleles by TCR beta sequences was reportedly accurate. Earlier analysis yielded a pattern in which most TCR beta V segments were productive about 87% or about 30% of the time. Within the data, a cluster of highly shared sequence variants was likely a sequencing artifact.

The sample taken for sequencing was PBMCs. The chain employs TRBV30 and TRBJ2-7, with a possible D match to TRBD2 (6 bases). This TCR was sampled from a boy between 2 and 15 years old in good health and CMV-seronegative. The CDR3 coding sequence is TGTGCCTGGAGTGTACGATTGGGTAGGGACTCCTACGTGCAGTACTTC. As protein: CAWSVRLGRDSYVQYF.